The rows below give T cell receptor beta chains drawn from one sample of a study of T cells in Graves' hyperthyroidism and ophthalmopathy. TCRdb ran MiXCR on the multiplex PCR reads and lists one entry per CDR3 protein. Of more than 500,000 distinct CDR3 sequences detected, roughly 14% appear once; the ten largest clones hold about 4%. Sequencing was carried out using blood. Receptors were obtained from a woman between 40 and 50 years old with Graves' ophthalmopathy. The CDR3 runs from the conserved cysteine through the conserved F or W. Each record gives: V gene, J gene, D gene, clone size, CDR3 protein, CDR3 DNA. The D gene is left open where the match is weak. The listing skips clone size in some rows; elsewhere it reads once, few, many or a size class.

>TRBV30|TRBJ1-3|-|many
CAWSRSTSGNTIYF
TGTGCCTGGAGCCGCAGTACCTCTGGAAACACCATATATTTT
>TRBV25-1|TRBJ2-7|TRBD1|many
CASKDRGISYEQYF
TGTGCCAGCAAAGACAGGGGAATATCCTACGAGCAGTACTTC
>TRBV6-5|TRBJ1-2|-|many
CASSYSGPGGYGYTF
TGTGCCAGCAGTTACTCGGGTCCGGGAGGGTATGGCTACACCTTC
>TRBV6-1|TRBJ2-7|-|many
CASTGNSYEQYF
TGTGCCAGCACAGGGAACTCCTACGAGCAGTACTTC
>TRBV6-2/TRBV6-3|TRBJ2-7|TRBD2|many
CASSPGLVYEQYF
TGTGCCAGCAGCCCGGGACTAGTTTACGAGCAGTACTTC
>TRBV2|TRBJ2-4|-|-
CASSNQYF
TGTGCCAGCAGTAATCAGTACTTC
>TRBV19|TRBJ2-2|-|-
CASSTGPSSANTGELFF
TGTGCCAGTAGTACCGGGCCGTCCTCCGCGAACACCGGGGAGCTGTTTTTT
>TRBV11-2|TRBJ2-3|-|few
CASSLGGSPTDTQYF
TGTGCCAGCAGCTTAGGAGGTAGCCCCACAGATACGCAGTATTTT
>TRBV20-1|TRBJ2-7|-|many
CSAPSTGGQLGEQYF
TGCAGTGCCCCGTCAACGGGTGGCCAACTGGGGGAGCAGTACTTC
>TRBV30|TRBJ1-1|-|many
CAWSLGTGTEAFF
TGTGCCTGGAGTCTAGGGACGGGCACTGAAGCTTTCTTT
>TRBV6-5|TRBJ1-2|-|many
CASSYSARGYYGYTF
TGTGCCAGCAGTTACTCTGCCAGGGGATATTATGGCTACACCTTC
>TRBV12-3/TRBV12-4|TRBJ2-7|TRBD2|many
CASNEGLALTYEQYF
TGTGCCAGCAACGAAGGACTAGCGCTGACCTACGAGCAGTACTTC
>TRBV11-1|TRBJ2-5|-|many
CASSFGPLQETQYF
TGTGCCAGCAGCTTTGGCCCACTCCAAGAGACCCAGTACTTC
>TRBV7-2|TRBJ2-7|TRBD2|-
CASSSLAGHEQYF
TGTGCCAGCAGCTCCCTAGCGGGACACGAGCAGTACTTC
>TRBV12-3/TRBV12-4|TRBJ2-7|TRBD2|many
CASSPPSGSYEQYF
TGTGCCAGCAGTCCACCTAGCGGGAGTTACGAGCAGTACTTC
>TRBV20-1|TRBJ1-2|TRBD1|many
CSAPRQGGRYGYTF
TGCAGTGCGCCCAGACAGGGGGGACGTTATGGCTACACCTTC
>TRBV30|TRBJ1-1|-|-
CAWNRGVEAFF
TGTGCCTGGAACCGGGGAGTTGAAGCTTTCTTT
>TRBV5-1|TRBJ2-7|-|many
CASSLVAKPYEQYF
TGCGCCAGCAGCTTGGTGGCAAAGCCCTACGAGCAGTACTTC
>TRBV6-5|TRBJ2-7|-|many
CASSYREGAEQYF
TGTGCCAGCAGTTACCGGGAGGGGGCCGAGCAGTACTTC
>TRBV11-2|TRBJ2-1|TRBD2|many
CASSLGLAGGHNEQFF
TGTGCCAGCAGCTTAGGACTAGCGGGAGGGCACAATGAGCAGTTCTTC
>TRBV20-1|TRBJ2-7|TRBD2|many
CSARDTAGESYEQYF
TGCAGTGCTAGAGATACCGCGGGAGAATCCTACGAGCAGTACTTC
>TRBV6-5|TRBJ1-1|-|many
CASSYGGAATGTEAFF
TGTGCCAGCAGTTACGGCGGGGCGGCGACCGGCACTGAAGCTTTCTTT
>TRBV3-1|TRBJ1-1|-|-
CASSQRRGGLDTEAFF
TGTGCCAGCAGCCAAAGGAGGGGGGGCCTGGACACTGAAGCTTTCTTT
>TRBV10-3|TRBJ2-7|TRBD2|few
CAISKRRLAGERVDEQYF
TGTGCCATCAGTAAACGCCGACTAGCGGGAGAACGGGTCGACGAGCAGTACTTC
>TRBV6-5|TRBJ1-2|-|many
CASSLDRIYGYTF
TGTGCCAGCAGTCTCGACAGGATCTATGGCTACACCTTC
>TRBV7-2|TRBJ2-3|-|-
CASSLKWTSDTQYF
TGTGCCAGCAGCTTAAAGTGGACGTCAGATACGCAGTATTTT
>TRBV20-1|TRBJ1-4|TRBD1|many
CSAPDRVREKLFF
TGCAGTGCTCCGGACAGGGTACGGGAAAAACTGTTTTTT
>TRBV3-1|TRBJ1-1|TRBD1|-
CASSQRTGSEAFF
TGTGCCAGCAGCCAGAGGACAGGGTCTGAAGCTTTCTTT
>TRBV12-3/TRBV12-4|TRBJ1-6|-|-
CASSLRTGGNSPLHF
TGTGCCAGCAGTTTACGCACAGGTGGGAATTCACCCCTCCACTTT
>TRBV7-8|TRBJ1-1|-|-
CASSLAYKRTEAFF
TGTGCCAGCAGCTTAGCGTATAAGAGGACTGAAGCTTTCTTT
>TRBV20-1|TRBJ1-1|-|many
CSAQTRTGLNTEAFF
TGCAGTGCCCAAACCCGAACGGGTCTGAACACTGAAGCTTTCTTT
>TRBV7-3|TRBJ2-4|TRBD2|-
CASSPETSGKNIQYF
TGTGCCAGCAGCCCCGAGACTAGCGGCAAAAACATTCAGTACTTC
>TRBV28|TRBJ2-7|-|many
CASSFPSDGAYEQYF
TGTGCCAGCAGTTTCCCCTCGGACGGGGCCTACGAGCAGTACTTC
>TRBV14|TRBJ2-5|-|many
CASSQMARGARKETQYF
TGTGCCAGCAGCCAAATGGCAAGGGGCGCGAGGAAAGAGACCCAGTACTTC
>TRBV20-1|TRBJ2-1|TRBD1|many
CSARDVVQTGDNEQFF
TGCAGTGCTAGAGATGTGGTCCAGACAGGGGACAATGAGCAGTTCTTC
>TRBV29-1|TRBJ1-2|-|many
CSVEEDRSNYGYTF
TGCAGCGTTGAAGAAGACCGTTCTAACTATGGCTACACCTTC
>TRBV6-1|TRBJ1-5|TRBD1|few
CASTYGQANQPQHF
TGTGCCAGCACCTACGGACAGGCCAATCAGCCCCAGCATTTT
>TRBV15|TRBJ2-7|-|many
CATQGTGPYEQYF
TGTGCCACGCAAGGGACCGGACCCTACGAGCAGTACTTC
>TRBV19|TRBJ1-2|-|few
CASSGSGGGYTF
TGTGCCAGCAGCGGATCCGGCGGGGGCTACACCTTC
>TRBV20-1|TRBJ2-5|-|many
CSATERYQETQYF
TGCAGTGCCACCGAGCGGTACCAAGAGACCCAGTACTTC
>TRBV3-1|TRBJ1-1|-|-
CASSPGWDEAFF
TGTGCCAGCAGCCCGGGCTGGGATGAAGCTTTCTTT
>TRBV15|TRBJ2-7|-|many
CATSRDNVARAYEQYF
TGTGCCACCAGCAGAGATAATGTGGCCAGAGCCTACGAGCAGTACTTC
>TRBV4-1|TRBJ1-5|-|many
CASSQEEGNQPQHF
TGCGCCAGCAGCCAAGAGGAGGGGAATCAGCCCCAGCATTTT
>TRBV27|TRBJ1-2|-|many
CASSLSVGGGYGYTF
TGTGCCAGCAGTTTATCTGTCGGAGGAGGCTATGGCTACACCTTC
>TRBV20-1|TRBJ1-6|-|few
CSVSDGPSYNSPLHF
TGCAGTGTTTCGGACGGCCCCTCCTATAATTCACCCCTCCACTTT
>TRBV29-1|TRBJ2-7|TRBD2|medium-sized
CSVVTPMTSGSSYEQYF
TGCAGCGTTGTTACGCCAATGACTAGCGGGAGCTCCTACGAGCAGTACTTC
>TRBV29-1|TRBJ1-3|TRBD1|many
CSAAGQGFGNTIYF
TGCAGCGCCGCGGGACAGGGGTTTGGAAACACCATATATTTT
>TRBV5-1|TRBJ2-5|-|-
CASSSGRRDRQETQYF
TGCGCCAGCAGCTCGGGGAGGAGGGACAGACAAGAGACCCAGTACTTC
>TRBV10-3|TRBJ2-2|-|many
CAVVRVTWNTGELFF
TGTGCCGTTGTAAGGGTTACGTGGAACACCGGGGAGCTGTTTTTT
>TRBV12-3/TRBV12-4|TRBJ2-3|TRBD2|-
CASSGGGLTDTQYF
TGTGCCAGCAGTGGGGGGGGACTTACAGATACGCAGTATTTT
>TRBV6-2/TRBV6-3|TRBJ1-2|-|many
CASSYSQGRYTF
TGTGCCAGCAGTTACTCGCAGGGTCGATACACCTTC